This T cell receptor (beta chain) was identified during a study of blood T cell repertoires in COVID-19. Study summary: The samples span acute and convalescent COVID-19 from the United States, Italy and Spain. T cells, B-cell-depleted T cells, or PBMCs supplied cDNA or gDNA.

The data were produced by immunoSEQ multiplex PCR, yet TCRdb's version contains in-frame clones alone and is incomplete. The repertoire consists of 70,000 to 90,000 clones, with around 79% occurring once and the leading ten covering nearly 25%. V shed 3 bases and J 6 bases; nucleotides not matched to a gene: 15. This CDR3 comprises 18 residues. The germline V gene has CDR1 KGHSH and CDR2 LQKENI. Sequencing was carried out using peripheral blood. The J gene is TRBJ2-7, the V gene TRBV18, with 12 positions matching TRBD2. The TCR sequence derives from a human donor in a cohort sampled during active COVID-19. CDR3 residues: CASSPWTSGAAGIIEQYF. CDR3 DNA sequence: TGTGCCAGCTCACCCTGGACTAGCGGGGCCGCTGGGATTATCGAGCAGTACTTC. Looking up the rest from reference TRBV18 and TRBJ2-7 gives the full variable domain: NAGVMQNPRHLVRRRGQEARLRCSPMKGHSHVYWYRQLPEEGLKFMVYLQKENIIDESGMPKERFSAEFPKEGPSILRIQQVVRGDSAAYFCASSPWTSGAAGIIEQYFGPGTRLTVT.